These T cell receptor beta chains were read from a single sample in a study of blood T cell repertoires in COVID-19. Using immunoSEQ multiplex PCR, the repertoire was profiled, and TCRdb retains in-frame clones only, with some absent. The sample records about 98,000 clones, 81% being singletons. Sample: peripheral blood. These receptors all come from a man aged 55 to 69 with acute or convalescent COVID-19. Each CDR3 is given with its conserved first and last residue. A D gene is named only where the DNA matches it firmly. Size is omitted from some rows. Given values are once, few, many or a class for expanded clones.

j_call: TRBJ2-1; d_call: TRBD2; clone_size: -; v_call: TRBV24-1; cdr3_aa: CATSGLTGTSGSNEQFF; cdr3_nt: TGTGCCACCAGTGGTCTAACCGGGACTAGCGGGAGCAATGAGCAGTTCTTC
j_call: TRBJ1-1; d_call: TRBD1; clone_size: few; v_call: TRBV5-4; cdr3_aa: CASSLDRGSEAFF; cdr3_nt: TGTGCCAGCAGCTTGGACAGGGGGTCTGAAGCTTTCTTT
j_call: TRBJ1-1; d_call: -; clone_size: once; v_call: TRBV29-1; cdr3_aa: CSVVGGGDTTEAFF; cdr3_nt: TGCAGCGTTGTCGGGGGAGGGGACACCACTGAAGCTTTCTTT
j_call: TRBJ1-1; d_call: -; clone_size: once; v_call: TRBV2; cdr3_aa: CASSESGVPVAFF; cdr3_nt: TGTGCCAGCAGTGAATCGGGGGTACCGGTCGCTTTCTTT
j_call: TRBJ1-5; d_call: -; clone_size: -; v_call: TRBV30; cdr3_aa: CAWSVRGGQPQHF; cdr3_nt: TGTGCCTGGAGTGTAAGGGGGGGACAGCCCCAGCATTTT
j_call: TRBJ1-1; d_call: -; clone_size: -; v_call: TRBV7-9; cdr3_aa: CASSPSGQNTEAFF; cdr3_nt: TGTGCCAGCAGCCCTAGTGGACAGAACACTGAAGCTTTCTTT
j_call: TRBJ2-3; d_call: -; clone_size: -; v_call: TRBV19; cdr3_aa: CASAYGGYTDTQYF; cdr3_nt: TGTGCCAGCGCCTATGGGGGCTACACAGATACGCAGTATTTT
j_call: TRBJ2-1; d_call: TRBD1; clone_size: medium-sized; v_call: TRBV3-1/TRBV3-2; cdr3_aa: CASSLSMGGTGDPRTSYNEQFF; cdr3_nt: TGTGCCAGCAGCCTAAGCATGGGGGGGACAGGGGACCCGAGGACCTCCTACAATGAGCAGTTCTTC
j_call: TRBJ2-3; d_call: -; clone_size: -; v_call: TRBV11-3; cdr3_aa: CASSRSGSTDTQYF; cdr3_nt: TGTGCCAGCAGCAGGTCAGGAAGCACAGATACGCAGTATTTT
j_call: TRBJ2-6; d_call: -; clone_size: few; v_call: TRBV5-1; cdr3_aa: CASSPGQPNSGANVLTF; cdr3_nt: TGCGCCAGCTCACCGGGACAACCTAACTCTGGGGCCAACGTCCTGACTTTC
j_call: TRBJ1-1; d_call: -; clone_size: many; v_call: TRBV20-1; cdr3_aa: CSASRDLNTEAFF; cdr3_nt: TGCAGTGCTAGTCGGGATTTGAACACTGAAGCTTTCTTT
j_call: TRBJ1-5; d_call: TRBD1; clone_size: once; v_call: TRBV28; cdr3_aa: CASSTGQGGWVQPQHF; cdr3_nt: TGTGCCAGCAGTACGGGACAGGGAGGGTGGGTTCAGCCCCAGCATTTT
j_call: TRBJ2-5; d_call: -; clone_size: once; v_call: TRBV6-1; cdr3_aa: CASSEVTPGYQETQYF; cdr3_nt: TGTGCCAGCAGTGAAGTAACGCCGGGGTACCAAGAGACCCAGTACTTC
j_call: TRBJ1-6; d_call: TRBD1; clone_size: -; v_call: TRBV10-2; cdr3_aa: CASTQNPGQGSPLHF; cdr3_nt: TGCGCCAGCACGCAAAATCCGGGACAGGGGTCACCCCTCCACTTT
j_call: TRBJ1-3; d_call: -; clone_size: few; v_call: TRBV3-1/TRBV3-2; cdr3_aa: CASSLMTPLSGNTIYF; cdr3_nt: TGTGCCAGCAGCCTAATGACTCCCCTCAGTGGAAACACCATATATTTT
j_call: TRBJ1-5; d_call: -; clone_size: -; v_call: TRBV10-3; cdr3_aa: CAISESTHEVYSNQPQHF; cdr3_nt: TGTGCCATCAGTGAGTCGACACACGAAGTCTATAGCAATCAGCCCCAGCATTTT
j_call: TRBJ1-2; d_call: -; clone_size: few; v_call: TRBV6-6; cdr3_aa: CASSREGRRGGGYTF; cdr3_nt: TGTGCCAGCAGTCGGGAGGGTCGGAGGGGTGGTGGCTACACCTTC
j_call: TRBJ2-7; d_call: TRBD2; clone_size: once; v_call: TRBV7-2; cdr3_aa: CASSLLAGGLNEQYF; cdr3_nt: TGTGCCAGCAGCCTACTAGCGGGGGGGCTAAACGAGCAGTACTTC
j_call: TRBJ2-3; d_call: TRBD1; clone_size: -; v_call: TRBV29-1; cdr3_aa: CSVEKGAGDTQYF; cdr3_nt: TGCAGCGTTGAGAAGGGGGCTGGAGATACGCAGTATTTT
j_call: TRBJ2-5; d_call: TRBD1; clone_size: -; v_call: TRBV14; cdr3_aa: CASSQGGTAQETQYF; cdr3_nt: TGTGCCAGCAGCCAAGGAGGGACAGCCCAAGAGACCCAGTACTTC
j_call: TRBJ2-7; d_call: -; clone_size: -; v_call: TRBV6-1; cdr3_aa: CASSEGAGARSYEQYF; cdr3_nt: TGTGCCAGCAGTGAAGGGGCGGGGGCTCGATCCTACGAGCAGTACTTC
j_call: TRBJ1-1; d_call: -; clone_size: -; v_call: TRBV19; cdr3_aa: CASSASRVTEAFF; cdr3_nt: TGTGCCAGTAGTGCCTCCAGGGTGACTGAAGCTTTCTTT
j_call: TRBJ2-2; d_call: -; clone_size: -; v_call: TRBV7-2; cdr3_aa: CASSFQLSNTGELFF; cdr3_nt: TGTGCCAGCAGCTTCCAACTATCGAACACCGGGGAGCTGTTTTTT
j_call: TRBJ2-3; d_call: TRBD2; clone_size: -; v_call: TRBV4-1; cdr3_aa: CASSQRLAGGLGTDTQYF; cdr3_nt: TGCGCCAGCAGCCAGAGACTAGCGGGGGGGCTGGGCACAGATACGCAGTATTTT
j_call: TRBJ1-2; d_call: -; clone_size: -; v_call: TRBV27; cdr3_aa: CASSLSTGSGGYTF; cdr3_nt: TGTGCCAGCAGTTTATCGACAGGATCTGGGGGCTACACCTTC
j_call: TRBJ1-1; d_call: TRBD1; clone_size: -; v_call: TRBV29-1; cdr3_aa: CSGRWGQGEAFF; cdr3_nt: TGCAGCGGGCGATGGGGACAGGGAGAAGCTTTCTTT
j_call: TRBJ1-1; d_call: -; clone_size: -; v_call: TRBV9; cdr3_aa: CASSAIRSEAFF; cdr3_nt: TGTGCCAGCAGCGCTATACGCTCTGAAGCTTTCTTT
j_call: TRBJ2-1; d_call: -; clone_size: -; v_call: TRBV15; cdr3_aa: CATSRENGPRGFYNEQFF; cdr3_nt: TGTGCCACCAGCAGAGAGAACGGGCCCCGGGGGTTTTACAATGAGCAGTTCTTC
j_call: TRBJ1-2; d_call: -; clone_size: -; v_call: TRBV25-1; cdr3_aa: CASRDSTRGGYTF; cdr3_nt: TGTGCCAGCAGGGACAGTACCAGGGGTGGCTACACCTTC
j_call: TRBJ2-2; d_call: -; clone_size: -; v_call: TRBV9; cdr3_aa: CASSVTGNTGELFF; cdr3_nt: TGTGCCAGCAGCGTTACAGGGAACACCGGGGAGCTGTTTTTT
j_call: TRBJ1-6; d_call: TRBD1; clone_size: -; v_call: TRBV7-2; cdr3_aa: CASSPSQGGSNSPLHF; cdr3_nt: TGTGCCAGCAGCCCAAGTCAGGGGGGCTCTAATTCACCCCTCCACTTT
j_call: TRBJ2-2; d_call: -; clone_size: -; v_call: TRBV19; cdr3_aa: CASSEDGQKNTGELFF; cdr3_nt: TGTGCCAGTAGTGAGGACGGACAAAAGAACACCGGGGAGCTGTTTTTT
j_call: TRBJ1-2; d_call: TRBD1; clone_size: -; v_call: TRBV15; cdr3_aa: CATSRDRRDSYGYTF; cdr3_nt: TGTGCCACCAGCAGAGATCGGCGGGACAGCTATGGCTACACCTTC
j_call: TRBJ1-1; d_call: -; clone_size: once; v_call: TRBV21-1; cdr3_aa: CARNHGTGGITEAFF; cdr3_nt: TGTGCCAGGAACCACGGGACAGGCGGTATCACTGAAGCTTTCTTT
j_call: TRBJ2-7; d_call: -; clone_size: -; v_call: TRBV3-1/TRBV3-2; cdr3_aa: CASSQEGRGSYEQYF; cdr3_nt: TGTGCCAGCAGCCAAGAGGGCAGGGGTTCCTACGAGCAGTACTTC
j_call: TRBJ1-2; d_call: -; clone_size: -; v_call: TRBV5-5; cdr3_aa: CASSSPPLGRGYTF; cdr3_nt: TGTGCCAGCAGCTCCCCCCCGTTGGGGCGCGGCTACACCTTC
j_call: TRBJ2-1; d_call: TRBD2; clone_size: -; v_call: TRBV5-6; cdr3_aa: CASRAVGEGYNEQFF; cdr3_nt: TGTGCCAGCAGGGCGGTAGGGGAGGGGTACAATGAGCAGTTCTTC
j_call: TRBJ1-1; d_call: -; clone_size: few; v_call: TRBV14; cdr3_aa: CASSPQGRVRWTEAFF; cdr3_nt: TGTGCCAGCAGCCCCCAGGGAAGGGTAAGGTGGACTGAAGCTTTCTTT
j_call: TRBJ1-4; d_call: TRBD1; clone_size: -; v_call: TRBV6-1; cdr3_aa: CASSEGQPTNEKLFF; cdr3_nt: TGTGCCAGCAGTGAGGGACAGCCAACTAATGAAAAACTGTTTTTT
j_call: TRBJ1-1; d_call: TRBD1; clone_size: -; v_call: TRBV7-2; cdr3_aa: CASSLADRVAFF; cdr3_nt: TGTGCCAGCAGCTTAGCCGACAGGGTGGCGTTTTTT
j_call: TRBJ2-7; d_call: TRBD1; clone_size: -; v_call: TRBV5-1; cdr3_aa: CASSSGTGGYYEQYF; cdr3_nt: TGCGCCAGCAGCTCCGGGACAGGGGGATACTACGAGCAGTACTTC
j_call: TRBJ1-1; d_call: TRBD1; clone_size: -; v_call: TRBV9; cdr3_aa: CASSLGQGATEAFF; cdr3_nt: TGTGCCAGCAGCCTAGGACAGGGGGCAACTGAAGCTTTCTTT
j_call: TRBJ2-6; d_call: -; clone_size: -; v_call: TRBV15; cdr3_aa: CATSRSGLFSGANVLTF; cdr3_nt: TGTGCCACCAGCAGATCGGGACTTTTCTCTGGGGCCAACGTCCTGACTTTC
j_call: TRBJ1-2; d_call: TRBD1; clone_size: -; v_call: TRBV6-5; cdr3_aa: CASIRAGGPERGYTF; cdr3_nt: TGTGCCAGCATTCGGGCAGGGGGCCCGGAACGTGGCTACACCTTC
j_call: TRBJ2-7; d_call: -; clone_size: -; v_call: TRBV23-1; cdr3_aa: CASSQSRREYEQYF; cdr3_nt: TGCGCCAGCAGTCAATCGCGTCGGGAGTACGAGCAGTACTTC
j_call: TRBJ1-2; d_call: TRBD1; clone_size: -; v_call: TRBV3-1/TRBV3-2; cdr3_aa: CASSQDLGQGNTF; cdr3_nt: TGTGCCAGCAGCCAAGACCTTGGACAGGGCAACACCTTC
j_call: TRBJ1-6; d_call: TRBD1; clone_size: -; v_call: TRBV9; cdr3_aa: CASSVEGQYNSPLHF; cdr3_nt: TGTGCCAGCAGCGTAGAGGGACAGTATAATTCACCCCTCCACTTT
j_call: TRBJ2-7; d_call: -; clone_size: few; v_call: TRBV5-1; cdr3_aa: CASSLTGGDHEQYF; cdr3_nt: TGCGCCAGCAGCTTGACAGGGGGGGACCACGAGCAGTACTTC